The present entry profiles one T cell receptor beta chain with its context. This entry comes from a study of blood T cell repertoires in COVID-19. Overall study context: COVID-19 samples collected from the United States, Italy and Spain covered acute and convalescent phases. The cDNA or gDNA used as material had been derived from T cells, B-cell-depleted T cells, or PBMCs.

Produced via immunoSEQ multiplex PCR; TCRdb's table is partial and in-frame only. This sample has nearly 350,000 clones, with about 90% found just once. The CDR3 extends over 16 amino acids. V gave up 0 bases and J gave up 4 bases, with 15 bases separating them. Germline CDR1 reads MNHEY; CDR2 reads SVGEGT. The chain joins TRBV6-2 or TRBV6-3 to TRBJ1-1; D is ambiguous. The clonotype comes from a young woman who had recovered from COVID-19. Source material: peripheral blood. The CDR3 coding sequence is TGTGCCAGCAGTTACTCGATGGGAGTGGGGTCCACTGAAGCTTTCTTT. Translating gives CASSYSMGVGSTEAFF.